The 9 T cell receptor beta chains listed next were all sequenced from one sample in a study of CD4+ T cells in melanoma. Some clones are missing from TCRdb's copy, which holds only in-frame ones; the method was immunoSEQ multiplex PCR. The sample gives about 140,000 clones, about 93% of which show up once; less than 2% is in the top ten. These receptors were collected from a human donor with melanoma.

This sequence joins TRBV6-1 and TRBJ1-1; D is uncertain. The CDR3 contains 13 residues. Germline assignment: CDR1 MNHNS and CDR2 SASEGT. Trimming removed 5 bases at V and 1 base at J, with 8 bases between. The CDR3 DNA is TGTGCCAGCAGTTCGGGGAGGAACACTGAAGCTTTCTTT. Translating it yields CASSSGRNTEAFF.

The V gene is TRBV27, the J gene TRBJ1-2, with 7 bases lining up with TRBD1. The CDR3 contains 14 residues. Germline V gene data show CDR1 as MNHEY and CDR2 as SMNVEV (reference sequence). The trim removed 6 bases at V and 7 bases at J, leaving 11 bases unmatched. CDR3 sequence reads: CASRDGDREAGYTF. The CDR3 nucleotides are TGTGCCAGCAGGGACGGAGACAGGGAAGCTGGCTACACCTTC.

V is TRBV6-5 and J is TRBJ1-3; D may be TRBD1 (6 bases). The V and J ends lost 2 bases and 3 bases respectively, with 11 bases between them. This CDR3 is built from 15 residues. Germline CDR1 is MNHEY and CDR2 is SVGAGI. This chain's CDR3 is CASSYGGQRGNTIYF. CDR3 coding DNA: TGTGCCAGCAGTTACGGGGGGCAGCGTGGAAACACCATATATTTT.

V and J are TRBV9 and TRBJ2-1; 7 bases match TRBD2. After removal of 2 bases from V and 9 bases from J, the junction contained 11 bases not matched to a gene. The germline V gene encodes CDR1 SGDLS and CDR2 YYNGEE. This CDR3 spans 15 amino acids. The CDR3 DNA is TGTGCCAGCAGCGTGGGTCGGGCGGGGGTCGGTGAGCAGTTCTTC. Translating gives CASSVGRAGVGEQFF.

This clone was detected only once. The chain employs TRBV2 and TRBJ1-1; D not certain. The CDR3 is 13 amino acids. V lost 1 base and J lost 4, with 7 bases in between. Germline V gene data show CDR1 as SNHLY and CDR2 as FYNNEI. Here the CDR3 reads CASSEGVATEAFF. CDR3 DNA: TGTGCCAGCAGTGAAGGGGTGGCCACTGAAGCTTTCTTT.

The V call is TRBV6-5, the J call TRBJ2-3, with 7 bases that match TRBD1. The CDR3 totals 15 residues. Germline V gives CDR1 MNHEY, CDR2 SVGAGI. With 2 bases clipped from V and 9 bases from J, the junction kept 11 bases outside the gene matches. CDR3 sequence: CASSYPDRASATQYF. CDR3 nucleotide sequence: TGTGCCAGCAGTTACCCCGACAGGGCGTCAGCCACGCAGTATTTT.

The chain is built from TRBV2 and TRBJ1-1; TRBD1 aligns across 9 bases. In germline, CDR1 is SNHLY, CDR2 FYNNEI. The CDR3 sequence is 16 residues long. The J segment lost 10 bases and the V segment lost 0 bases, leaving 12 bases of the junction unmatched. The CDR3 DNA reads TGTGCCAGCAGTGAAGCGAGGCGGGGACAGGGAATCCGAGCTTTCTTT. Its translation is CASSEARRGQGIRAFF.

In regard to this clone: Other DNA sequences from this sample encode an identical CDR3 as well. The gene calls are TRBV5-1 and TRBJ2-5; TRBD2 matches 8 bases. The CDR3 is 15 amino acids. CDR1 is SGHRS, CDR2 YFSETQ, per germline. Unmatched junction bases numbered 3, after V lost 0 bases and J lost 2 bases. CDR3 DNA sequence: TGCGCCAGCAGCTTGGGAGGCGGGGGGCAAGAGACCCAGTACTTC. It translates to CASSLGGGGQETQYF.

The chain links TRBV5-6 to TRBJ2-5, with a weak D call TRBD2 (7 bases). Germline V lookup: CDR1 SGHDT, CDR2 YYEEEE. CDR3 length: 16 amino acids. The V end lost 5 bases, the J end lost 1 base, and 18 bases lay between the germline ends. CDR3 DNA: TGTGCCAGCAGTTTATGGGGGGGCGCGGGCCAAGAGACCCAGTACTTC. This translates into CASSLWGGAGQETQYF.